This T cell receptor (beta chain) was captured in a study of post-analysis software for immune sequencing data. Study-level results: Strong same-batch co-clustering of samples appeared with F measure clustering. Diversity measured as normalized Chao1 was significantly lower in multiple sclerosis patients than in controls. Comparison of patients with controls showed four or five TRBV segments more frequent in patients, TRBV5-6, TRBV5-1 and TRBV20-1 among them.

The V gene lost 3 bases and the J gene lost 1 base, with 10 bases spanning the gap. CDR1 is SGHDN, CDR2 FVKESK, per germline. The CDR3 has 14 amino acids. Unique molecular identifiers were carried by the TCR beta cDNA libraries. TCRdb re-derived calls from the PCR reads in MiXCR, one entry per CDR3 protein. Here the sample spans 380,000 or so distinct CDR3 sequences, 30% to 45% being singletons. As concerns this clonotype: Its antigen remains unidentified.

The sequence derives from a girl aged 10 to 17 with multiple sclerosis. V gene TRBV14 combines with J gene TRBJ2-7; perhaps TRBD1 as D (5 bases). The specimen was blood. The CDR3 nucleotides read TGTGCCAGCAGCCATCAGGGCGTATCCTACGAGCAGTACTTC. Encoded protein: CASSHQGVSYEQYF.